The 29 T cell receptor beta chains below were found in one sample sequenced in a study of blood T cell repertoires in COVID-19. Profiled with immunoSEQ multiplex PCR; TCRdb holds only in-frame clones, not every one. The table includes around 60,000 clones, about four fifths detected once. Input material: peripheral blood. These receptors originate from a woman older than 75 with acute or convalescent COVID-19.

The V and J genes are TRBV12-5 and TRBJ2-5; tentatively, D is TRBD2 (5 bases). Germline values: CDR1 LGHNT, CDR2 FRNRAP. V lost 3 bases and J 4 bases, leaving 9 bases between the germline ends. The CDR3 has 13 amino acids. As DNA, the CDR3 is TGTGCTAGTGGTTTCGGGGTAGGAGAGACCCAGTACTTC. It codes for CASGFGVGETQYF.

In DNA form, the CDR3 reads TGTGCCAGCAGCTTAACGGGGCCGGAGGGGATCACCGGGGAGCTGTTTTTT. Translating gives CASSLTGPEGITGELFF. This chain uses TRBV5-8 with TRBJ2-2; tentatively, D is TRBD2 (6 bases). Trimming removed 2 bases from V and 4 bases from J, with 18 bases in between. The CDR3 covers 17 residues. Germline V gene sequence: CDR1 SGHTS, CDR2 YDEGEE. Together with reference TRBV5-8 and TRBJ2-2, the CDR3 gives the full variable domain: EAGVTQSPTHLIKTRGQQATLRCSPISGHTSVYWYQQALGLGLQFLLWYDEGEERNRGNFPPRFSGRQFPNYSSELNVNALELEDSALYLCASSLTGPEGITGELFFGEGSRLTVL.

The rearrangement joins TRBV19 to TRBJ2-7; D gene uncertain. Germline lookup yields CDR1 LNHDA and CDR2 SQIVND (reference sequence). CDR3 length: 13 residues. Trimming pared 4 bases from V and 2 bases from J, leaving 9 bases between. CDR3 nucleotide sequence: TGTGCCAGTAGTAAGGCCGCGGCCTACGAGCAGTACTTC. Its protein is CASSKAAAYEQYF.

This clone was recorded only once. This sequence joins TRBV2 and TRBJ2-7, with TRBD2 as a possible D gene (5 bases). Germline lookup yields CDR1 SNHLY and CDR2 FYNNEI. V lost 4 bases to trimming and J lost 4 bases, with 11 bases between them. The CDR3 spans 13 residues. CDR3 in amino acids: CASSGGLTYEQYF. The CDR3 region has the DNA TGTGCCAGCAGTGGTGGACTTACTTACGAGCAGTACTTC.

The chain employs TRBV7-8 and TRBJ2-4, with a weak D call TRBD2 (6 bases). Germline CDR1 is SGHVS and CDR2 is FQNEAQ. Trimming pared 7 bases from V and 0 bases from J, leaving 13 bases between. This CDR3 contains 15 residues. The CDR3 DNA reads TGTGCCAGCATGGGCGGGGCGTCAGCCAAAAACATTCAGTACTTC. The encoded protein is CASMGGASAKNIQYF.

This clone was detected a few times. The chain joins TRBV7-2 to TRBJ1-2, with 9 bases identical to TRBD1. The CDR3 totals 13 residues. Germline CDR1 reads SGHTA; CDR2 reads FQGNSA. Losses at the gene ends were 4 bases for V and 7 bases for J; bases not matched to a gene: 4. CDR3 nucleotide sequence: TGTGCCAGCAGCTGGGGACAGGGAGTTGGCTACACCTTC. Residues: CASSWGQGVGYTF.

This chain connects TRBV9 to TRBJ2-3; no clear D. The length of the CDR3 is 12 residues. The germline CDR1 and CDR2 sequences are SGDLS and YYNGEE. V lost 4 bases and J 6 bases, leaving 9 bases between the germline ends. CDR3 DNA sequence: TGTGCCAGCAGCACCGAAGCGGATACGCAGTATTTT. Its translation: CASSTEADTQYF.

The V and J genes are TRBV28 and TRBJ2-7; a possible D gene is TRBD1 (6 bases). Between the trimmed V and J ends, which lost 4 bases and 2 bases, there was a span of 18 bases. Germline CDR1 and CDR2: MDHEN and SYDVKM. The CDR3 is made up of 16 amino acids. The CDR3, as DNA: TGTGCCAGCAGTTCGATGAGGGACATTCTAACCTACGAGCAGTACTTC. It yields the protein CASSSMRDILTYEQYF.

This rearrangement joins TRBV2 to TRBJ2-1; the match to TRBD2 covers 9 bases. CDR3 length: 20 amino acids. V dropped 5 bases and J dropped 9; count of bases not matched to a gene: 26. The germline V gene encodes CDR1 SNHLY and CDR2 FYNNEI. This chain's CDR3 is CASSRRSFGIFGGRALEQFF. The CDR3 DNA reads TGTGCCAGCAGTCGCCGCTCTTTTGGGATTTTTGGCGGGAGGGCCCTTGAGCAGTTCTTC. Looking up the rest from reference TRBV2 and TRBJ2-1 gives the full variable domain: EPEVTQTPSHQVTQMGQEVILRCVPISNHLYFYWYRQILGQKVEFLVSFYNNEISEKSEIFDDQFSVERPDGSNFTLKIRSTKLEDSAMYFCASSRRSFGIFGGRALEQFFGPGTRLTVL.

The chain employs TRBV7-9 and TRBJ1-5, with a weak D call TRBD1 (5 bases). CDR3 length: 16 amino acids. Trimming removed 8 bases from V and 2 bases from J, with 19 bases in between. Per the germline V gene, CDR1 is SEHNR and CDR2 is FQNEAQ (reference sequence). The CDR3 loop reads CASEGVTDEGNQPQHF. The CDR3 nucleotides read TGTGCCAGCGAAGGGGTTACGGATGAGGGCAATCAGCCCCAGCATTTT.

This chain uses TRBV18 with TRBJ1-5, with 7 bases identical to TRBD1. CDR3 length: 15 residues. The germline V gene has CDR1 KGHSH and CDR2 LQKENI. Trimming cost V 0 bases and J 4 bases; bases outside gene matches: 3. The CDR3 DNA reads TGTGCCAGCTCACCACCTTTACAGGGGAATCAGCCCCAGCATTTT. It codes for CASSPPLQGNQPQHF.

This chain uses TRBV4-1 with TRBJ2-1, with 9 bases identical to TRBD2. CDR1 and CDR2 (germline): MGHRA, YSYEKL. J gave up 7 bases and V 4 bases, and 14 bases lay outside the gene matches. The CDR3 is 17 residues long. The chain's CDR3 is CASSLNQLASGKNEQFF. DNA for the CDR3: TGCGCCAGCAGCCTCAACCAATTGGCTAGCGGGAAGAATGAGCAGTTCTTC.

For the CDR3, the DNA is TGTGCCAGCAGCTCTTGGTCTAGGGATGAAGGGGGCACTGAAGCTTTCTTT. This gives the protein CASSSWSRDEGGTEAFF. The gene calls are TRBV13 and TRBJ1-1; possible D gene TRBD1, 6 bases. CDR1 is PRHDT, CDR2 FYEKMQ, per germline (reference sequence). Trimming removed 4 bases from V and 4 bases from J, with 22 bases in between. The CDR3 covers 17 residues.

This sequence joins TRBV6-5 and TRBJ1-5, with 8 bases lining up with TRBD1. The J segment lost 0 bases and the V segment lost 6 bases, leaving 4 bases of the junction unmatched. The CDR3 runs 15 residues. Germline CDR1 is MNHEY and CDR2 is SVGAGI. The CDR3 reads CASSRTGTSNQPQHF. CDR3 nucleotide sequence: TGTGCCAGCAGCAGGACAGGGACTAGCAATCAGCCCCAGCATTTT.

The rearrangement joins TRBV3-1 (or the pseudogene TRBV3-2) to TRBJ2-7, with a possible D match to TRBD2 (6 bases). The germline V gene encodes CDR1 LGHDT and CDR2 YNNKEL (reference sequence). The CDR3 contains 12 residues. V shed 4 bases and J shed 4 bases, with 8 bases lying between them. CDR3 DNA: TGTGCCAGCAGCCCGACTAGTTACGAGCAGTACTTC. This gives the protein CASSPTSYEQYF.

This clone has a single count. CDR3 sequence (DNA): TGTGCCAGCAGCCTAAGACAGGGGAAGGGGTCACCCCTCCACTTT. It codes for CASSLRQGKGSPLHF. This rearrangement joins TRBV28 to TRBJ1-6; TRBD1 matches 8 bases. Losses at the gene ends were 6 bases for V and 10 bases for J; bases not matched to a gene: 11. In germline, CDR1 is MDHEN, CDR2 SYDVKM. The CDR3 is made up of 15 amino acids.

The rearrangement joins TRBV9 to TRBJ2-5; 10 positions match TRBD2. This CDR3 comprises 15 residues. Germline-derived CDR1 and CDR2 are SGDLS and YYNGEE. Trimming at V came to 3 bases and at J to 4 bases, leaving 6 bases not matched to a gene. For the CDR3, the DNA is TGTGCCAGCAGCGCCTCTAGCGGGGGAGGAGAGACCCAGTACTTC. Protein sequence: CASSASSGGGETQYF.

The rearrangement joins TRBV19 to TRBJ1-5; unclear D gene. The CDR3 is 13 amino acids. Trimming removed 7 bases at V and 7 bases at J, with 14 bases between. Germline V gene sequence: CDR1 LNHDA, CDR2 SQIVND (reference sequence). CDR3 region: CASMDKGRQPQHF. The DNA for the CDR3 is TGTGCCAGTATGGATAAAGGGAGGCAGCCCCAGCATTTT.

The gene calls are TRBV12-3 or TRBV12-4 and TRBJ1-4; no definite D call. The CDR3 length is 11 residues. V was pared by 6 bases and J by 14 bases, with 13 bases between. The CDR3 spells CASSSLRGLFF. The CDR3 nucleotides are TGTGCCAGCAGCAGCCTCCGCGGGCTGTTTTTT.

The genes are TRBV24-1 and TRBJ2-1, with 7 bases matching TRBD2. Germline V gene sequence: CDR1 KGHDR, CDR2 SFDVKD. The CDR3 extends over 14 amino acids. V was clipped by 5 bases and J by 9 bases; unmatched bases: 9. CDR3 nucleotide sequence: TGTGCCACCAGTGGCGTGCGGGGGAGAGGTGAGCAGTTCTTC. Amino acids: CATSGVRGRGEQFF.

The chain employs TRBV7-3 and TRBJ2-1; TRBD2 aligns across 14 bases. The germline gives CDR1 SGHTA, CDR2 FQGTGA. The CDR3 extends over 15 amino acids. V dropped 5 bases and J dropped 7; count of bases not matched to a gene: 4. The CDR3 DNA sequence: TGTGCCAGCAGCAAGACTAGCGGGAGGGTTAATGAGCAGTTCTTC. Protein: CASSKTSGRVNEQFF. Full variable domain (outside the CDR3, taken from reference TRBV7-3 and TRBJ2-1): GAGVSQTPSNKVTEKGKYVELRCDPISGHTALYWYRQSLGQGPEFLIYFQGTGAADDSGLPNDRFFAVRPEGSVSTLKIQRTERGDSAVYLCASSKTSGRVNEQFFGPGTRLTVL.

The V call is TRBV19, the J call TRBJ1-4, with D possibly matching TRBD1 (5 bases). Germline V CDR1 and CDR2: LNHDA, SQIVND (reference sequence). The CDR3 is 14 residues long. V lost 7 bases to trimming and J lost 0 bases, with 9 bases between them. The CDR3 DNA sequence: TGTGCCAGTAACCAGGGCGCAACTAATGAAAAACTGTTTTTT. It translates to CASNQGATNEKLFF.

This clone was seen a few times. The junction departs from germline at one end; a sequencing error may be responsible. V gene TRBV4-1 combines with J gene TRBJ2-7, with 9 nucleotides matching TRBD1. The V gene's germline CDR1 is MGHRA and CDR2 YSYEKL. This CDR3 has 15 residues. CDR3 loop: CASSSGGTGSFEQYF. The CDR3 DNA reads TGCGCCAGCAGCTCCGGTGGGACAGGGTCCTTCGAGCAGTACTTC.

The J gene is TRBJ2-3, the V gene TRBV29-1, with 9 bases identical to TRBD2. Germline CDR1 and CDR2: SQVTM and ANQGSEA. CDR3 length: 15 amino acids. Unmatched junction bases numbered 7, after V lost 1 base and J lost 5 bases. CDR3 nucleotide sequence: TGCAGCGTTGAAGGAGGCGGGGGGGCGTTAGATACGCAGTATTTT. Its protein product is CSVEGGGGALDTQYF.

V and J are TRBV11-2 and TRBJ1-6; D not resolved. The germline V and J ends were trimmed by 3 bases and 10 bases, with 10 bases remaining between them. CDR1 and CDR2 (germline): SGHAT, FQNNGV. This CDR3 contains 13 residues. The CDR3, as DNA: TGTGCCAGCAGCTTGGAGACCGGATCACCCCTCCACTTT. It translates to CASSLETGSPLHF.

The V call is TRBV5-1, the J call TRBJ1-4, with a possible D match to TRBD1 (6 bases). Germline assignment: CDR1 SGHRS and CDR2 YFSETQ. This CDR3 contains 22 residues. Trimming took 1 base from V and 4 from J, leaving 32 bases between them. This CDR3 reads CASSLSLTGSSRRGGGNEKLFF. For the CDR3, the DNA is TGCGCCAGCAGCTTGTCTTTGACAGGCTCTTCCCGACGAGGTGGAGGTAATGAAAAACTGTTTTTT.

This clone was seen a handful of times. Sequence at one end of the junction differs from germline and may be a read error. The chain carries TRBV23-1 and TRBJ1-1; 10 positions agree with TRBD1. TRBV23-1 is designated an ORF whose function remains uncertain. The CDR3 length is 11 residues. Written as DNA, the CDR3 is TGCGCCAGCACTCCCGGGACAGGGGATTCCTTT. Translating it yields CASTPGTGDSF.

The genes are TRBV5-5 and TRBJ1-1, with 7 bases aligning to TRBD1. Germline CDR1 and CDR2: SGHKS and YYEKEE (reference sequence). The CDR3 has 15 amino acids. Unmatched junction bases numbered 4, after V lost 2 bases and J lost 0 bases. CDR3 in DNA: TGTGCCAGCAGCTTTCGGACAGGAGTGAACACTGAAGCTTTCTTT. This sequence encodes CASSFRTGVNTEAFF.

The chain carries TRBV7-2 and TRBJ1-5, with no clear D. CDR1 SGHTA and CDR2 FQGNSA come from the germline V gene. V was clipped by 1 base and J by 3 bases, with 10 bases between them. This CDR3 has 15 amino acids. CDR3 nucleotide sequence: TGTGCCAGCAGCTTAGGACGTCAGGACAATCAGCCCCAGCATTTT. Encoded protein: CASSLGRQDNQPQHF.